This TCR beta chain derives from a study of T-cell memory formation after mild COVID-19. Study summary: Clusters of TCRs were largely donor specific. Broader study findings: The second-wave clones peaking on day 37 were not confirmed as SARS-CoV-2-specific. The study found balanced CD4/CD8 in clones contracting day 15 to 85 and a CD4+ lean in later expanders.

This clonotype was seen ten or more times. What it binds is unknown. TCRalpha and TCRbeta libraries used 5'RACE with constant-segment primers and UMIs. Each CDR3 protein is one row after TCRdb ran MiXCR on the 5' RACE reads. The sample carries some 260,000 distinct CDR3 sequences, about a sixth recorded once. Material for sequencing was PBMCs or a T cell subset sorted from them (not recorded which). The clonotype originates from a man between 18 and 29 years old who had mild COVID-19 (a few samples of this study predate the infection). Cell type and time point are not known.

The CDR3 DNA follows: TGTGCCAGCAGCCGCGGACAGATTAACTATGGCTACACCTTC. This encodes CASSRGQINYGYTF. The J gene is TRBJ1-2, the V gene TRBV7-2; weak D call: TRBD1 (6 bases). This CDR3 has 14 amino acids. From germline, CDR1 is SGHTA and CDR2 FQGNSA. Between the trimmed V and J ends, which lost 5 bases and 1 base, there was a span of 11 bases.